Listed below are T cell receptor beta chains from one sample, sequenced in a study of cytomegalovirus exposure and HLA in healthy donors. Repertoires were generated with immunoSEQ multiplex PCR, while TCRdb's copy carries only in-frame clones and drops some. There are about 140,000 clones in the sample; more than 75% occur only once, and under 6.5% lies in the top ten. What was sequenced was PBMCs. Source of these receptors: a woman aged 25 to 39 in good health and CMV-seronegative. The CDR3 runs from the conserved cysteine through the conserved F or W. A D gene is named only where the DNA matches it firmly. Clone size is shown for a subset of rows, as once, few, many or a class of expanded clone.

TRBD1 TRBJ2-1 TRBV6-6 . TGTGCCAGCGGCGGATCCGGGACAGGGCAGTTCTTC CASGGSGTGQFF
TRBD2 TRBJ2-1 TRBV5-6 . TGTGCCAGCAGCTCCGAGCGGGGGGGTCGGGATGAGCAGTTCTTC CASSSERGGRDEQFF
TRBD1 TRBJ2-2 TRBV4-3 . TGCGCCAGCAGCCCGACGGCCAGGGGGCACACCGGGGAGCTGTTTTTT CASSPTARGHTGELFF
TRBD2 TRBJ2-5 TRBV5-8 . TGTGCCAGCAGCCGGGGGGAAGAGACCCAGTACTTC CASSRGEETQYF
. TRBJ2-3 TRBV29-1 . TGCAGCGTCGCCTCGGGGGATACGCAGTATTTT CSVASGDTQYF
TRBD1 TRBJ1-5 TRBV5-8 . TGTGCCAGCAGCTGGGGGACAGGGGGCCCTCAGCCCCAGCATTTT CASSWGTGGPQPQHF
TRBD1 TRBJ1-6 TRBV7-6 . TGTGCCAGCAGCTTAGCCACAGGGGGGGGTACACCCCTCCACTTT CASSLATGGGTPLHF
TRBD1 TRBJ1-6 TRBV11-2 . TGTGCCAGCAGGGGACAGGAGAATTCACCCCTCCACTTT CASRGQENSPLHF
. TRBJ2-7 TRBV5-4 . TGTGCCAGCAGCTTGGGCGGGCAAAGGGAGTACTTC CASSLGGQREYF
TRBD1 TRBJ1-5 TRBV6-6 . TGTGCCAGCAGTTTCGGACAGGGTTTTCTCGATCAGCCCCAGCATTTT CASSFGQGFLDQPQHF
. TRBJ2-7 TRBV5-8 . TGTGCCAGCAGCTTGGGGCAGGGTAGTACGGAGCAGTACTTC CASSLGQGSTEQYF
. TRBJ2-5 TRBV5-1 . TGCGCCAGCAGCTTAATCCGGGGGGCTCGGGAGACCCAGTACTTC CASSLIRGARETQYF
. TRBJ2-3 TRBV5-1 . TGCGCCAGCAGCTTAAACTCGCCGGAGGATACGCAGTATTTT CASSLNSPEDTQYF
TRBD2 TRBJ2-5 TRBV11-2 . TGTGCCAGCAGCTTAGGCCAGGGACTATTCCAAGAGACCCAGTACTTC CASSLGQGLFQETQYF
TRBD1 TRBJ1-1 TRBV25-1 . TGTGCCAGCAGTGAAGGACAGGGGACCACTGAAGCTTTCTTT CASSEGQGTTEAFF
TRBD1 TRBJ2-7 TRBV6-1 many TGTGCCAGCAGTGAAGGGGACGGGACAGGGGGCTACGAGCAGTACTTC CASSEGDGTGGYEQYF
TRBD2 TRBJ2-7 TRBV5-4 . TGTGCCAGCAGCTTGGCGGGACTAGCGCAGTACGAGCAGTACTTC CASSLAGLAQYEQYF
. TRBJ1-5 TRBV18 . TGTGCCAGCGCCCACGGGGGAGGTCAGCCCCAGCATTTT CASAHGGGQPQHF
TRBD1 TRBJ1-1 TRBV27 . TGTGCCAGGAACCGGGACAGGGGGAAGTGGAGGAACACTGAAGCTTTCTTT CARNRDRGKWRNTEAFF
TRBD2 TRBJ2-7 TRBV27 . TGTGCCAGCAGTTCCTCCGGGACTAGCGGGGGATTCTACGAGCAGTACTTC CASSSSGTSGGFYEQYF
TRBD1 TRBJ2-1 TRBV7-8 . TGTGCCAGCAGCCAGGGACAGGGGTTGGGCAATGAGCAGTTCTTC CASSQGQGLGNEQFF
. TRBJ1-1 TRBV7-2 . TGTGCCAGCAGCTTCGGGACTCCGAACACTGAAGCTTTCTTT CASSFGTPNTEAFF